Presented here are 9 T cell receptor beta chains from one specimen sequenced in a study of blood T cell repertoires in COVID-19. Sequencing was performed with immunoSEQ multiplex PCR; in TCRdb, only in-frame clones are kept and a portion is missing. The sample yields over 250,000 clones, 85% seen once. The sample taken for sequencing was peripheral blood. The source of these receptors is a human donor in a cohort sampled during active COVID-19.

V and J are TRBV5-6 and TRBJ2-1; TRBD2 aligns across 11 bases. V was clipped by 3 bases and J by 6 bases; unmatched bases: 5. The V gene's germline CDR1 is SGHDT and CDR2 YYEEEE. The CDR3 is 15 amino acids. The CDR3 nucleotides are TGTGCCAGCAGCTCCCGACTAGCGGGAAGCAATGAGCAGTTCTTC. Protein sequence: CASSSRLAGSNEQFF.

The chain joins TRBV5-8 to TRBJ2-3; D remains unclear. Germline values: CDR1 SGHTS, CDR2 YDEGEE. The ends were cut back, 1 base at V and 6 bases at J, with 9 bases in the middle. The CDR3 runs 13 residues. The CDR3 region has the DNA TGTGCCAGCAGCTTGCCCTCTTCGGATACGCAGTATTTT. Protein: CASSLPSSDTQYF. Full variable domain (remainder filled in from reference TRBV5-8 and TRBJ2-3): EAGVTQSPTHLIKTRGQQATLRCSPISGHTSVYWYQQALGLGLQFLLWYDEGEERNRGNFPPRFSGRQFPNYSSELNVNALELEDSALYLCASSLPSSDTQYFGPGTRLTVL.

This clone came up a few times. This chain links TRBV13 with TRBJ2-3; tentatively, D is TRBD2 (5 bases). The CDR3 runs 15 residues. Trimming pared 0 bases from V and 2 bases from J, leaving 9 bases between. The germline gives CDR1 PRHDT, CDR2 FYEKMQ (reference sequence). CDR3: CASSLGAGDTDTQYF. CDR3 bases: TGTGCCAGCAGCTTAGGTGCGGGTGACACAGATACGCAGTATTTT.

The chain employs TRBV5-1 and TRBJ1-1; 8 bases map to TRBD1. CDR1 is SGHRS and CDR2 is YFSETQ in the germline V gene. The length of the CDR3 is 16 residues. V lost 2 bases, J lost 6 bases, and 12 bases stayed unmatched. The CDR3 region is CASSFWAGGINAEAFF. CDR3 coding DNA: TGCGCCAGCAGCTTCTGGGCAGGGGGCATCAACGCTGAAGCTTTCTTT.

The V gene is TRBV6-5, the J gene TRBJ2-7, with 10 bases lining up with TRBD1. This CDR3 is 15 amino acids long. Germline-derived CDR1 and CDR2 are MNHEY and SVGAGI. V lost 6 bases and J lost 7; bases outside the gene matches: 12. The CDR3 sequence: CASRLETGGFWEQYF. Written as DNA, the CDR3 is TGTGCCAGCAGGCTCGAGACAGGGGGCTTTTGGGAGCAGTACTTC.

The DNA for the CDR3 is TGTGCCAGTAGTTACGGGACAGGGGGGTTCAAGAACTATGGCTACACCTTC. Its protein product is CASSYGTGGFKNYGYTF. J is TRBJ1-2 and V is TRBV19; 11 nucleotides agree with TRBD1. The CDR3 has 17 amino acids. Germline values: CDR1 LNHDA, CDR2 SQIVND (reference sequence). V trimming: 5 bases; J trimming: 2 bases; junction bases outside the gene matches: 10.

This sequence joins TRBV19 and TRBJ2-2, with D hard to call. The CDR3 contains 12 residues. CDR1 LNHDA and CDR2 SQIVND come from the germline V gene (reference sequence). V gave up 9 bases and J gave up 5 bases, with 10 bases separating them. The CDR3 loop is CARSSVTGELFF. The CDR3 nucleotides read TGTGCCAGGTCTTCCGTTACCGGGGAGCTGTTTTTT.

This clone has a count of ten or more. V is TRBV2 and J is TRBJ2-1; TRBD2 is a possible D gene (6 bases). The CDR3 length is 16 residues. Germline V lookup: CDR1 SNHLY, CDR2 FYNNEI. V lost 6 bases, J lost 8 bases, and 23 bases lay in between. Written as DNA, the CDR3 is TGTGCCAGCAGACAAGGGACCCTTATACGGGAGTATGAGCAGTTCTTC. This translates into CASRQGTLIREYEQFF.

The rearrangement joins TRBV6-2 or TRBV6-3 to TRBJ2-1; TRBD2 aligns across 10 bases. Germline CDR1 MNHEY, CDR2 SVGEGT. This CDR3 spans 17 amino acids. The J segment lost 4 bases and the V segment lost 0 bases, leaving 6 bases of the junction unmatched. This chain's CDR3 is CASSYSPLAGVYNEQFF. Written as DNA, the CDR3 is TGTGCCAGCAGTTACTCTCCTCTAGCGGGAGTATACAATGAGCAGTTCTTC.